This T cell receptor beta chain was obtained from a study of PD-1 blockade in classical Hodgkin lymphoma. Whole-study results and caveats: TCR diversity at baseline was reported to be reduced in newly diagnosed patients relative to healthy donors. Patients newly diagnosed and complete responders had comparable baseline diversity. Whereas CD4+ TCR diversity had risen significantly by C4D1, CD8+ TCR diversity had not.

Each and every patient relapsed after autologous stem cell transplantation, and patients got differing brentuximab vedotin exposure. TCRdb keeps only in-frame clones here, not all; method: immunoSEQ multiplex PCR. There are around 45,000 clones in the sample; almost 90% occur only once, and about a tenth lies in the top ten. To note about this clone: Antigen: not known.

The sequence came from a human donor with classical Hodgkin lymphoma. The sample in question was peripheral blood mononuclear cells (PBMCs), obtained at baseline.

The CDR3, as DNA: TGCAGCGTTGAATTGGGGTTTTATGGCTACACCTTC. Its protein product is CSVELGFYGYTF. The chain recombines TRBV29-1 with TRBJ1-2, with D unresolved. The V end lost 2 bases, the J end lost 5 bases, and 9 bases lay between the germline ends. Germline CDR1 reads SQVTM; CDR2 reads ANQGSEA. The CDR3 loop spans 12 amino acids.